Presented here are 12 T cell receptor beta chains from one specimen sequenced in a study of breast tumors, draining lymph nodes, adjacent tissues. Each CDR3 protein is one row after TCRdb ran MiXCR on the multiplex PCR reads. Here the sample spans about 47,000 distinct CDR3 sequences, roughly 24% being singletons. Sample: breast tumor tissue. These receptors originate from a female donor with breast cancer. Some clones in this sample may be carry-over from other donors' samples.

Ten or more counts support this clonotype. The chain uses TRBV11-3 and TRBJ2-1; 9 bases agree with TRBD1. Germline V gene sequence: CDR1 SGHNT, CDR2 YENEEA. V gave up 5 bases and J gave up 6 bases; unmatched junction bases: 8. The CDR3 sequence is 15 residues long. The CDR3 sequence is CASSPGTGRPNEQFF. The CDR3 DNA is TGTGCCAGCAGCCCCGGGACAGGGAGACCCAATGAGCAGTTCTTC.

This clonotype showed up just once. A read error is possible here, since a much larger clone lies one base away. V and J are TRBV3-1 and TRBJ1-5; D remains ambiguous. Germline CDR1 reads LGHDT; CDR2 reads YNNKEL (reference sequence). Trimming shortened V by 4 bases and J by 7 bases, and 17 bases separated the two germline ends. This CDR3 has 15 amino acids. CDR3 loop: CASSPSPEGGQPQHF. CDR3 nucleotides: TGTGCCAGCAGCCCATCCCCTGAGGGCGGCCAGCCCCAGCATTTT.

The rearrangement links TRBV7-9 to TRBJ2-1, with 8 bases aligning to TRBD1. With 4 bases clipped from V and 0 bases from J, the junction kept 5 bases outside the gene matches. The CDR3 is 16 residues long. Looked up from germline, CDR1 is SEHNR and CDR2 is FQNEAQ (reference sequence). The CDR3 DNA sequence: TGTGCCAGCAGCTCCACACAGGGGGGCTCCTACAATGAGCAGTTCTTC. Translating it yields CASSSTQGGSYNEQFF.

This clonotype came up a few times. The chain carries TRBV12-3 or TRBV12-4 and TRBJ1-1; 7 bases map to TRBD1. The CDR3 runs to 14 residues. Trimming took 5 bases from V and 4 from J; bases not matched to a gene: 7. CDR3 in amino acids: CASSALRGTTEAFF. CDR3 coding DNA: TGTGCCAGCAGTGCCCTCAGGGGGACCACTGAAGCTTTCTTT.

The chain combines TRBV14 with TRBJ2-1; 12 bases fit TRBD2. Germline assignment: CDR1 SGHDN and CDR2 FVKESK. The ends lost 4 bases at V and 0 bases at J; junction bases unmatched: 4. The length of the CDR3 is 17 residues. CDR3 sequence: CASSRGLAGSSYNEQFF. The CDR3 DNA is TGTGCCAGCAGCCGTGGACTAGCGGGGTCCTCCTACAATGAGCAGTTCTTC.

This clonotype was seen ten or more times. This chain links TRBV18 with TRBJ2-7; possibly TRBD1 or TRBD2 for D (5 bases each). Germline CDR1 KGHSH, CDR2 LQKENI. Trimming stripped 3 bases from V and 0 bases from J, with 6 bases between. The CDR3 covers 13 residues. CDR3 residues: CASSPGTSYEQYF. Here the CDR3 DNA reads TGTGCCAGCTCACCCGGGACCTCCTACGAGCAGTACTTC. The whole variable domain, remainder taken from reference TRBV18 and TRBJ2-7, is NAGVMQNPRHLVRRRGQEARLRCSPMKGHSHVYWYRQLPEEGLKFMVYLQKENIIDESGMPKERFSAEFPKEGPSILRIQQVVRGDSAAYFCASSPGTSYEQYFGPGTRLTVT.

On this clonotype itself: Since a much larger clone is just one base distant, this may be a read error. The CDR3 does not end in the conserved phenylalanine or tryptophan, so this is likely a read error. This chain connects TRBV19 to TRBJ1-4; 7 bases agree with TRBD1. V lost 9 bases and J lost 7; bases outside the gene matches: 8. Germline CDR1 LNHDA, CDR2 SQIVND (reference sequence). CDR3 size: 13 residues. CDR3 nucleotide sequence: TGTGCCAGCTCACAGGGGCGCGGTGAAAAACTGTTTCTT. Translated: CASSQGRGEKLFL.

This clonotype was picked up many times. The chain links TRBV5-4 to TRBJ2-1; TRBD2 might be the D (5 bases). V was shortened by 5 bases and J by 8 bases, with 14 bases between the two germline ends. The CDR3 length is 13 residues. Germline V lookup: CDR1 SGHNT, CDR2 YYREEE (reference sequence). CDR3 nucleotide sequence: TGTGCCAGCAGGGAGACCCGGCGGGATGAGCAGTTCTTC. Encoded protein: CASRETRRDEQFF.

The table lists this clonotype with many counts. The chain links TRBV5-4 to TRBJ2-7; 9 nucleotides agree with TRBD1. Trimming took 4 bases from V and 2 from J; bases not matched to a gene: 7. Germline CDR1 is SGHNT and CDR2 is YYREEE (reference sequence). This CDR3 has 15 residues. Here the CDR3 reads CASSGGTGFPYEQYF. The CDR3 DNA sequence: TGTGCCAGCAGCGGGGGGACAGGGTTCCCCTACGAGCAGTACTTC.

This clonotype came up once. This chain connects TRBV3-1 to TRBJ2-2, with D perhaps given as TRBD1 or TRBD2 (5 bases each). This CDR3 has 15 residues. Trimming left V 5 bases short and J 8 bases short, with 18 bases between. Germline-derived CDR1 and CDR2 are LGHDT and YNNKEL (reference sequence). This CDR3 is CASSEPGYKGGELFF. CDR3 bases: TGTGCCAGCAGCGAGCCGGGATATAAGGGGGGGGAGCTGTTTTTT.

This clonotype has just a few counts. The chain employs TRBV28 and TRBJ2-5; 9 positions match TRBD1. Germline-derived CDR1 and CDR2 are MDHEN and SYDVKM. After removal of 8 bases from V and 5 bases from J, the junction contained 9 bases not matched to a gene. This CDR3 spans 14 amino acids. Here the CDR3 DNA reads TGTGCCAGCCGGACAGGGGATATTTATGAGACCCAGTACTTC. It yields the protein CASRTGDIYETQYF.

In its sample, this clonotype was seen many times. The chain combines TRBV24-1 with TRBJ2-1, with 7 bases lining up with TRBD1. After removal of 3 bases from V and 5 bases from J, the junction contained 0 bases not matched to a gene. This CDR3 is built from 13 residues. Germline V gives CDR1 KGHDR, CDR2 SFDVKD. The CDR3 region has the DNA TGTGCCACCAGTGATAGGGGGCACAATGAGCAGTTCTTC. Encoded protein: CATSDRGHNEQFF.